This T cell receptor (beta chain) was captured in a study of technical replicates of blood from a handful of donors. Unmatched junction bases numbered 4, after V lost 0 bases and J lost 5 bases. CDR3 size: 16 residues. Germline V gives CDR1 LGHNA, CDR2 YSLEER. Clones were sequenced by immunoSEQ multiplex PCR, and TCRdb holds only the in-frame ones, with some missing. The table has roughly 72,000 clones, approximately 94% seen once. Sequencing input: T cells isolated from PBMCs. The chain is built from TRBV4-3 and TRBJ1-4; TRBD1 matches at 9 bases. This TCR was recovered from a human donor in good health. In nucleotides, the CDR3 is TGCGCCAGCAGCCAAGATACAGGACAGGGGAATGAAAAACTGTTTTTT. It specifies CASSQDTGQGNEKLFF.